One sample yielded the 5 T cell receptor beta chains listed below, sequenced in a study of T cells in Graves' hyperthyroidism and ophthalmopathy. The investigators amplified TCR beta CDR3 regions from RNA transcripts. Using the HTBI primer set, a first-round RT-PCR was run on the TCR CDR3. MiXCR was run by TCRdb on the multiplex PCR reads, yielding one entry per CDR3 protein. The sample shows about 840,000 distinct CDR3 sequences, 38% of them seen only once. The sample consisted of blood. All receptors come from a young man with Graves' hyperthyroidism.

In regard to this clonotype: It is likely a read error, because the conserved phenylalanine at the end of the CDR3 is missing. The chain employs TRBV10-2 and TRBJ1-2; 10 bases agree with TRBD1. This CDR3 region has 12 residues. Germline lookup yields CDR1 WSHSY and CDR2 SAAADI. The J segment lost 8 bases and the V segment lost 7 bases, leaving 4 bases of the junction unmatched. The CDR3 bases are TGCGCCAGCACTGACAGGGGGCGAGGCTACACCATC. It specifies CASTDRGRGYTI.

The table lists this clonotype with a few counts. The chain couples TRBV6-4 to TRBJ2-2; no definite D call. This CDR3 comprises 15 residues. V lost 3 bases and J 1 base, leaving 9 bases between the germline ends. Germline CDR1 reads MRHNA; CDR2 reads SNTAGT. This CDR3 is CASSEDTLNTGELFF. CDR3 bases: TGTGCCAGCAGTGAAGACACCTTGAACACCGGGGAGCTGTTTTTT.

Points on this clonotype: A much larger clone lies a single base off, so this may be a read error. DNA of the CDR3: TGTGCCGGCAGCGTGCTGTTGGCGAACACTGAAGCTTTCTTT. Translating it yields CAGSVLLANTEAFF. V gene TRBV7-3 combines with J gene TRBJ1-1; D gene uncertain. Germline V gene sequence: CDR1 SGHTA, CDR2 FQGTGA. This CDR3 is built from 14 residues.

The chain links TRBV7-9 to TRBJ1-1, with 7 bases aligning to TRBD1. Germline CDR1 is SEHNR and CDR2 is FQNEAQ (reference sequence). V lost 5 bases, J lost 11 bases, and 14 bases stayed unmatched. The CDR3 totals 14 residues. The CDR3 DNA is TGTGCCAGCAGCCAAAACAGGGGCCCCGTAGAGGCTTTCTTT. It is translated as CASSQNRGPVEAFF.

In the case of this clonotype: At one end, the junction sequence differs from germline, possibly due to a read error. The CDR3 is CVSSLNLAGNQPQHF. In DNA, the CDR3 is TGTGTCAGCAGCTTAAATTTAGCAGGCAATCAGCCCCAGCATTTT. The chain recombines TRBV7-2 with TRBJ1-5; D is uncertain. This CDR3 region has 15 residues. Germline CDR1 is SGHTA and CDR2 is FQGNSA. Full variable domain (missing parts from reference TRBV7-2 and TRBJ1-5): GAGVSQSPSNKVTEKGKDVELRCDPISGHTALYWYRQSLGQGLEFLIYFQGNSAPDKSGLPSDRFSAERTGGSVSTLTIQRTQQEDSAVYLCVSSLNLAGNQPQHFGDGTRLSIL.